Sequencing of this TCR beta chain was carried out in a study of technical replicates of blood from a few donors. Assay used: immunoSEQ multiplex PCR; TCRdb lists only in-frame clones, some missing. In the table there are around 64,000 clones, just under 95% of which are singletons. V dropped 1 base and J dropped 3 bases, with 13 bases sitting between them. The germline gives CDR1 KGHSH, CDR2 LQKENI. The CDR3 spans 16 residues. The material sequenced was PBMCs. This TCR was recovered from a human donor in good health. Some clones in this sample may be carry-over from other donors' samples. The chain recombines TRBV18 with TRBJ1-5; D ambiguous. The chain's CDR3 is CASSPLAQRYNQPQHF. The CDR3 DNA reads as TGTGCCAGCTCACCACTGGCCCAGCGATACAATCAGCCCCAGCATTTT. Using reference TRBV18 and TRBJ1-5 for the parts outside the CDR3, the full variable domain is NAGVMQNPRHLVRRRGQEARLRCSPMKGHSHVYWYRQLPEEGLKFMVYLQKENIIDESGMPKERFSAEFPKEGPSILRIQQVVRGDSAAYFCASSPLAQRYNQPQHFGDGTRLSIL.